The 31 T cell receptor beta chains reported below all come from one sample, sequenced in a study of T-cell reconstitution after alpha-beta-depleted transplantation in children. A TCRbeta library incorporating unique molecular identifiers was prepared. TCRdb re-called the PCR reads through MiXCR, storing one row per CDR3 protein. This table holds 700,000 to 950,000 distinct CDR3 sequences, under 20% found once. Sequenced material: PBMCs, mostly from graft donor cells, taken 360 days after TCRalphabeta/CD19-depleted stem cell transplant. These receptors came from a male patient between 10 and 17 years old who had a stem cell transplant for acute lymphoblastic leukemia, so the T cells may come from the graft donor.

This clonotype was found a few times. The V call is TRBV29-1, the J call TRBJ2-5; TRBD2 matches 8 bases. Per germline, CDR1 SQVTM and CDR2 ANQGSEA. The CDR3 covers 14 residues. The trim removed 5 bases at V and 1 base at J, leaving 6 bases unmatched. CDR3 nucleotide sequence: TGCAGCGTTTCAGGCGGGAGGTTCCAAGAGACCCAGTACTTC. Its protein product is CSVSGGRFQETQYF.

The chain couples TRBV20-1 to TRBJ2-2; 14 positions match TRBD2. This CDR3 contains 16 residues. J gave up 9 bases and V 6 bases, and 12 bases lay outside the gene matches. CDR1 is DFQATT, CDR2 SNEGSKA, per germline (reference sequence). Written as DNA, the CDR3 is TGCAGTGCCGGACTAGCGGGAGGAATCCGCGACAGGGAGCTGTTTTTT. Its protein product is CSAGLAGGIRDRELFF.

A few counts support this clonotype. This chain joins TRBV24-1 and TRBJ1-5, with 8 bases matching TRBD1. Germline trimming cut 6 bases from V and 7 bases from J; bases unmatched to any gene: 4. The CDR3 runs 13 residues. The germline V gene has CDR1 KGHDR and CDR2 SFDVKD. DNA of the CDR3: TGTGCCACCAGTAAACAGGGGGGACAGCCCCAGCATTTT. It codes for CATSKQGGQPQHF.

The V call is TRBV20-1, the J call TRBJ2-1; 12 nucleotides line up with TRBD2. There are 17 residues in the CDR3. The germline gives CDR1 DFQATT, CDR2 SNEGSKA (reference sequence). The V segment lost 2 bases and the J segment 6 bases; nucleotides outside the gene matches: 11. In nucleotides, the CDR3 is TGCAGTGCTAGACTAGCGGGAGGGCCGTGGTCTATCAATGAGCAGTTCTTC. This encodes CSARLAGGPWSINEQFF.

The V call is TRBV6-5, the J call TRBJ1-2; 9 nucleotides align to TRBD1. The CDR3 has 15 residues. In germline, CDR1 is MNHEY, CDR2 SVGAGI. The J segment lost 5 bases and the V segment lost 2 bases, leaving 6 bases of the junction unmatched. The chain's CDR3 is CASSYRGQGKYGYTF. The DNA of the CDR3 is TGTGCCAGCAGTTACAGGGGACAGGGAAAATATGGCTACACCTTC.

The CDR3 DNA is TGTGCCAGCAGCTACCCTAGGACAGGGTGGCCCTGCGAGCAGTACTTC. It is translated as CASSYPRTGWPCEQYF. The chain carries TRBV6-5 and TRBJ2-7; the match to TRBD1 covers 8 bases. Germline trimming cut 6 bases from V and 6 bases from J; bases unmatched to any gene: 16. The CDR3 has 16 residues. From germline, CDR1 is MNHEY and CDR2 SVGAGI.

The J gene is TRBJ1-1, the V gene TRBV20-1, with 7 bases aligning to TRBD1. V trimming: 5 bases; J trimming: 0 bases; junction bases outside the gene matches: 6. The CDR3 is 14 residues long. Germline assignment: CDR1 DFQATT and CDR2 SNEGSKA (reference sequence). Here the CDR3 DNA reads TGCAGTGCTGACCGGGACAGCTTGAACACTGAAGCTTTCTTT. This sequence encodes CSADRDSLNTEAFF.

The chain is built from TRBV7-6 and TRBJ2-5; TRBD2 might be the D (6 bases). This CDR3 contains 14 residues. Germline CDR1 reads SGHVS; CDR2 reads FNYEAQ. Trimming pared 5 bases from V and 3 bases from J, leaving 13 bases between. The CDR3 nucleotides are TGTGCCAGCAGCGACCCGGGGGAAGAAGAGACCCAGTACTTC. Residues: CASSDPGEEETQYF.

This clonotype was counted only a few times. The chain combines TRBV27 with TRBJ1-2; D might be TRBD1 (6 bases). This CDR3 has 15 residues. The germline CDR1 and CDR2 sequences are MNHEY and SMNVEV (reference sequence). The V end lost 1 base, the J end lost 4 bases, and 13 bases lay between the germline ends. Written as DNA, the CDR3 is TGTGCCAGCAGTTTATATGGGGGGCGCGGCTATGGCTACACCTTC. As protein: CASSLYGGRGYGYTF.

In this sample, this clonotype turned up a few times. The rearrangement joins TRBV4-1 to TRBJ2-1; weak D call: TRBD1 (6 bases). The germline V and J ends were trimmed by 0 bases and 2 bases, with 11 bases remaining between them. Germline V lookup: CDR1 MGHRA, CDR2 YSYEKL. CDR3 length: 16 residues. The CDR3 region is CASSQDRGQPYNEQFF. DNA for the CDR3: TGCGCCAGCAGCCAAGATCGAGGACAGCCCTACAATGAGCAGTTCTTC.

This clonotype was counted many times. V and J are TRBV12-3 or TRBV12-4 and TRBJ2-5; 7 bases align to TRBD1. The ends lost 4 bases at V and 6 bases at J; junction bases unmatched: 11. The CDR3 runs 15 residues. CDR3 region: CASSSARGFVKTQYF. The CDR3 DNA reads TGTGCCAGCAGTTCGGCCAGGGGGTTCGTGAAGACCCAGTACTTC.

Only a few counts were recorded for this clonotype. V gene TRBV19 combines with J gene TRBJ2-4; D tentatively reads TRBD1 or TRBD2 (5 bases each). The CDR3 has 13 amino acids. The germline V gene has CDR1 LNHDA and CDR2 SQIVND (reference sequence). Trimming removed 11 bases at V and 1 base at J, with 12 bases between. For the CDR3, the DNA is TGTGCCGCAGCTGGGACCGCCAAAAACATTCAGTACTTC. Amino acid sequence: CAAAGTAKNIQYF.

This clonotype occurred a few times. The chain employs TRBV20-1 and TRBJ2-1, with 10 bases fitting TRBD2. CDR3 size: 16 residues. Germline CDR1 DFQATT, CDR2 SNEGSKA (reference sequence). The V gene end was trimmed by 1 base and the J gene end by 2 bases; junction bases not matched to a gene: 5. CDR3 loop: CSARARLAGPYNEQFF. DNA for the CDR3: TGCAGTGCTAGAGCCAGACTAGCGGGCCCCTACAATGAGCAGTTCTTC.

The sample holds a few counts of this clonotype. The chain joins TRBV28 to TRBJ1-4; 9 bases are a match to TRBD1. CDR3 length equals 17 residues. V gave up 6 bases and J gave up 4 bases; unmatched junction bases: 12. The V gene's germline CDR1 is MDHEN and CDR2 SYDVKM. CDR3 region: CASRNRGHQDFNEKLFF. CDR3 coding DNA: TGTGCCAGCAGAAACAGGGGGCACCAAGACTTTAATGAAAAACTGTTTTTT.

The rearrangement joins TRBV2 to TRBJ1-5; perhaps TRBD1 as D (5 bases). This CDR3 comprises 18 residues. The ends were cut back, 8 bases at V and 1 base at J, with 24 bases in the middle. Germline CDR1 reads SNHLY; CDR2 reads FYNNEI. CDR3 sequence (DNA): TGTGCCAGCGGGACCCCCGGGGCAGGCCTACCGAGCAATCAGCCCCAGCATTTT. Encoded protein: CASGTPGAGLPSNQPQHF.

This clonotype was detected a few times. The chain employs TRBV11-2 and TRBJ2-3, with unresolved D. V lost 7 bases, J lost 0 bases, and 11 bases lay in between. CDR1 and CDR2 (germline): SGHAT, FQNNGV. This CDR3 has 14 residues. CDR3 sequence: CASMETSSTDTQYF. CDR3 in DNA: TGTGCCAGCATGGAGACTTCTAGCACAGATACGCAGTATTTT.

The chain is built from TRBV10-3 and TRBJ2-5; D is perhaps TRBD2 (5 bases). Germline CDR1 ENHRY, CDR2 SYGVKD. This CDR3 comprises 17 residues. Trimming pared 4 bases from V and 0 bases from J, leaving 18 bases between. CDR3 sequence reads: CAISGRSGYSYQETQYF. Written as DNA, the CDR3 is TGTGCCATCAGTGGAAGGTCGGGATACTCGTACCAAGAGACCCAGTACTTC.

The chain recombines TRBV7-8 with TRBJ1-5; 10 positions agree with TRBD1. J gave up 1 base and V 5 bases, and 11 bases lay outside the gene matches. Germline values: CDR1 SGHVS, CDR2 FQNEAQ. This CDR3 has 18 amino acids. The CDR3 loop is CASSTDRGIGGSNQPQHF. In nucleotides, the CDR3 is TGTGCCAGCAGCACGGACAGGGGGATCGGCGGAAGCAATCAGCCCCAGCATTTT.

There are a few counts of this clonotype. The chain couples TRBV15 to TRBJ1-2; D unresolved. Between the trimmed V and J ends, which lost 0 bases and 4 bases, there was a span of 12 bases. CDR3 length: 15 amino acids. Germline CDR1 LNHNV, CDR2 YYDKDF (reference sequence). Written as DNA, the CDR3 is TGTGCCACCAGCAGAGATTGGGCCGCGCCCTATGGCTACACCTTC. Its translation: CATSRDWAAPYGYTF.

V gene TRBV12-3 or TRBV12-4 combines with J gene TRBJ2-7; the D gene is possibly TRBD1 (6 bases). Trimming cost V 6 bases and J 3 bases, with 24 bases left between them. The CDR3 covers 17 residues. CDR3 sequence (DNA): TGTGCCAGCAGCCAAGAAACGACCGACAGGTTTAACTACGAGCAGTACTTC. Amino acid sequence: CASSQETTDRFNYEQYF.

The CDR3, as DNA: TGTGCCAGCAGCTTAGGCTCTAGCGGGAGGGGCTATGAGCAGTTCTTC. Amino acids: CASSLGSSGRGYEQFF. V and J are TRBV7-3 and TRBJ2-1, with TRBD2 matching over 12 bases. Germline CDR1 SGHTA, CDR2 FQGTGA. The CDR3 is 16 amino acids. The trim removed 2 bases at V and 8 bases at J, leaving 7 bases unmatched. The whole variable domain, remainder taken from reference TRBV7-3 and TRBJ2-1, is GAGVSQTPSNKVTEKGKYVELRCDPISGHTALYWYRQSLGQGPEFLIYFQGTGAADDSGLPNDRFFAVRPEGSVSTLKIQRTERGDSAVYLCASSLGSSGRGYEQFFGPGTRLTVL.

This clonotype was found many times. J is TRBJ1-4 and V is TRBV28; D not resolved. The CDR3 has 14 residues. V was clipped by 6 bases and J by 8 bases, with 16 bases between them. Per germline, CDR1 MDHEN and CDR2 SYDVKM. The chain's CDR3 is CASSLLGVGEKLFF. DNA for the CDR3: TGTGCCAGCAGCCTTTTAGGAGTGGGGGAAAAACTGTTTTTT.

This clonotype was counted many times. The chain uses TRBV4-2 and TRBJ2-7; TRBD1 might be the D (6 bases). This CDR3 has 18 residues. From germline, CDR1 is LGHNA and CDR2 YNFKEQ. V dropped 3 bases and J dropped 2 bases, with 23 bases sitting between them. CDR3 bases: TGTGCCAGCAGCCAGGGCCATGGGACATCTGCTAACCCCTACGAGCAGTACTTC. Encoded protein: CASSQGHGTSANPYEQYF.

The sample holds many counts of this clonotype. The chain uses TRBV12-3 or TRBV12-4 and TRBJ1-6, with unresolved D. This CDR3 spans 13 amino acids. V was trimmed by 7 bases and J by 10 bases, leaving 14 bases between them. The CDR3 is CASTGWAESPLHF. In DNA form, the CDR3 reads TGTGCCAGCACGGGCTGGGCCGAATCACCCCTCCACTTT.

This chain links TRBV14 with TRBJ2-1; D remains ambiguous. V gave up 0 bases and J gave up 10 bases, with 13 bases separating them. The CDR3 sequence is 14 residues long. Germline V gives CDR1 SGHDN, CDR2 FVKESK. The CDR3 DNA reads as TGTGCCAGCAGCCAAGATCGTGCTCTAGGCGAGCAGTTCTTC. Translating it yields CASSQDRALGEQFF.

J is TRBJ2-7 and V is TRBV6-5, with 7 positions matching TRBD1. The CDR3 is made up of 16 amino acids. Germline V gene sequence: CDR1 MNHEY, CDR2 SVGAGI. The V segment lost 2 bases and the J segment 3 bases; nucleotides outside the gene matches: 10. The CDR3 sequence is CASSYAPTGIHYEQYF. DNA for the CDR3: TGTGCCAGCAGTTACGCACCGACAGGGATCCACTACGAGCAGTACTTC.

This clonotype was observed a handful of times. The gene calls are TRBV12-5 and TRBJ2-1; D is unclear. Trimming cost V 0 bases and J 5 bases, with 11 bases left between them. The CDR3 consists of 15 residues. Germline CDR1 is LGHNT and CDR2 is FRNRAP. The CDR3 region has the DNA TGTGCTAGTGGTTTGGTACCCTCAGGTAACAATGAGCAGTTCTTC. Its translation is CASGLVPSGNNEQFF.

The V and J genes are TRBV29-1 and TRBJ2-3; a possible D gene is TRBD2 (5 bases). Trimming pared 7 bases from V and 1 base from J, leaving 9 bases between. CDR3 length equals 12 residues. The germline V gene encodes CDR1 SQVTM and CDR2 ANQGSEA. The CDR3 here is CSGLRGTDTQYF. DNA for the CDR3: TGCAGCGGGCTGCGGGGCACAGATACGCAGTATTTT.

Points on this clonotype: Its ends do not fully match the called genes, so a read error is possible. This sequence joins TRBV3-1 and TRBJ2-2, with TRBD2 as a possible D gene (6 bases). Germline V gene lookup returns CDR1 LGHDT and CDR2 YNNKEL (reference sequence). CDR3 length equals 16 residues. The CDR3 is CACSQVGGEVTGELFF. The CDR3, as DNA: TGTGCCTGCAGCCAAGTCGGAGGGGAAGTCACCGGGGAGCTGTTTTTT.

This clonotype was observed a few times. J is TRBJ1-5 and V is TRBV20-1; D ambiguous. This CDR3 has 18 residues. The V end lost 0 bases, the J end lost 2 bases, and 20 bases lay between the germline ends. The V gene's germline CDR1 is DFQATT and CDR2 SNEGSKA (reference sequence). The CDR3 is CSARDWHRPARGNQPQHF. CDR3 sequence (DNA): TGCAGTGCTAGAGATTGGCATCGACCCGCAAGGGGCAATCAGCCCCAGCATTTT.

The sample holds a few counts of this clonotype. The chain has TRBV10-3 and TRBJ2-3; 9 nucleotides align to TRBD2. The CDR3 contains 14 residues. Germline loops: CDR1 ENHRY, CDR2 SYGVKD. V shed 8 bases, J shed 6 bases, and the junction held 9 bases outside the gene matches. CDR3 protein: CAIWPSGVVDTQYF. CDR3 DNA: TGTGCCATCTGGCCTAGCGGGGTGGTGGATACGCAGTATTTT.